This T cell receptor beta chain originates from a study of cytomegalovirus exposure and HLA in healthy donors. Notes on the study in general: With later analysis, a missense DCLRE1C variant became linked to TCR beta V- and J-gene trimming.

Notes on this clone: Its antigen is undetermined.

The CDR3 covers 13 residues. After removal of 3 bases from V and 12 bases from J, the junction contained 4 bases not matched to a gene. CDR1 and CDR2 from the germline V gene are SGDLS and YYNGEE. It was with 60 Vbeta and 13 Jbeta primers that the PCR ran. The table came from immunoSEQ multiplex PCR; TCRdb's copy has only in-frame clones and leaves some out. The table lists more than 150,000 clones, around 81% of them singletons, with 2.2% in the top ten. The material sequenced was PBMCs. The TCR comes from a woman aged 30 to 39 in good health and CMV-seronegative. The chain combines TRBV9 with TRBJ2-7; 15 bases match TRBD2. CDR3 region: CASSEGTSGRLYF. DNA of the CDR3: TGTGCCAGCAGCGAGGGGACTAGCGGGAGGTTGTACTTC.